Presented here are 3 T cell receptor beta chains from one specimen sequenced in a study of shared clonotypes between healthy human individuals. Using immunoSEQ multiplex PCR, the repertoire was profiled, and TCRdb retains in-frame clones only, with some absent. The repertoire holds approximately 810,000 clones, with 85% to 95% as singletons. Cells designated naive CD8 were CD45RO-negative and were positively selected for CCR7, with terminally differentiated effector memory CD45RA+ cells excluded. What was sequenced was naive CD8+ T cells sorted from blood. All receptors derive from a man younger than 45 in good health.

The rearrangement joins TRBV5-1 to TRBJ2-7; D gene uncertain. The V and J ends lost 4 bases and 2 bases respectively, with 13 bases between them. CDR1 is SGHRS, CDR2 YFSETQ, per germline. This CDR3 spans 14 amino acids. For the CDR3, the DNA is TGCGCCAGCAGCGCAGATACTTACACCTACGAGCAGTACTTC. This gives the protein CASSADTYTYEQYF. Using reference TRBV5-1 and TRBJ2-7 for the parts outside the CDR3, the full variable domain is KAGVTQTPRYLIKTRGQQVTLSCSPISGHRSVSWYQQTPGQGLQFLFEYFSETQRNKGNFPGRFSGRQFSNSRSEMNVSTLELGDSALYLCASSADTYTYEQYFGPGTRLTVT.

The V gene is TRBV9, the J gene TRBJ2-3, with 7 bases that match TRBD2. Looked up from germline, CDR1 is SGDLS and CDR2 is YYNGEE. The J segment lost 2 bases and the V segment lost 3 bases, leaving 6 bases of the junction unmatched. The CDR3 is made up of 15 amino acids. In DNA, the CDR3 is TGTGCCAGCAGCGCCAGCGGGACGCCCACAGATACGCAGTATTTT. This gives the protein CASSASGTPTDTQYF.

About this clone itself: A read error may produce the germline difference seen at one junction end. The CDR3 DNA is TGCGCCAGCAGCCAAGATCACGAGGAATATATCTTC. Protein product: CASSQDHEEYIF. This chain connects TRBV4-1 to TRBJ2-1, with D hard to call. This CDR3 spans 12 amino acids. Per germline, CDR1 MGHRA and CDR2 YSYEKL.